This T cell receptor beta chain stems from a study of blood T cell repertoires in COVID-19. About the research overall: Donors in the United States, Italy and Spain gave samples during acute or convalescent COVID-19. The cDNA or gDNA used as material had been derived from T cells, B-cell-depleted T cells, or PBMCs.

The CDR3 runs 14 residues. Trimming removed 4 bases at V and 4 bases at J, with 10 bases between. Per germline, CDR1 SGHTA and CDR2 FQGNSA. In the authors' methods: Researchers report that nucleated cell counts were estimated from reference gene primer amplification. Here immunoSEQ multiplex PCR was the method, and the copy in TCRdb shows in-frame clones only, minus some. V, J and clone size derive from that table, while D and trimming were established from the DNA sequence. Of 300,000 or so clones listed, approximately 88% were seen once; the top ten hold roughly 7%. Sequencing input: peripheral blood. This clonotype originated in a woman younger than 45 who had recovered from COVID-19. The V call is TRBV7-2, the J call TRBJ2-2; the D is unclear. The CDR3 sequence: CASSSSLSTGELFF. CDR3 coding DNA: TGTGCCAGCAGCTCCTCGTTGAGCACCGGGGAGCTGTTTTTT.